This T cell receptor (beta chain) was sequenced during a study of T cells in pancreatic ductal adenocarcinoma. This clone was observed once. Its matching antigen is unknown. Study-wide findings and caveats: No significant tumor-blood clonality difference; means were about 0.1 and 0.07. This surgical cohort overrepresents the minority presenting with early-stage disease. Blood had more productive templates and roughly 8-fold more unique clonotypes than tumor. Enrichment of CD45RO+ effector over naive T cells in tumors may bias clonality.

The table came from immunoSEQ multiplex PCR; TCRdb's copy has only in-frame clones and leaves some out. The sample includes about 98,000 clones, 90% to 95% seen only once; the top ten take 3.1%. The J segment lost 4 bases and the V segment lost 6 bases, leaving 7 bases of the junction unmatched. Germline V lookup: CDR1 SGHRS, CDR2 YFSETQ. This CDR3 is 14 amino acids long. The selected patients with pancreatic ductal adenocarcinoma had surgery but no neoadjuvant therapy. The rearrangement uses TRBV5-1 and TRBJ2-5, with TRBD1 identical over 9 bases. The TCR was taken from a human donor with pancreatic ductal adenocarcinoma. The material sequenced was PBMCs. The CDR3 sequence is CASTNGQGPETQYF. DNA for the CDR3: TGCGCCAGCACCAACGGACAGGGGCCAGAGACCCAGTACTTC.